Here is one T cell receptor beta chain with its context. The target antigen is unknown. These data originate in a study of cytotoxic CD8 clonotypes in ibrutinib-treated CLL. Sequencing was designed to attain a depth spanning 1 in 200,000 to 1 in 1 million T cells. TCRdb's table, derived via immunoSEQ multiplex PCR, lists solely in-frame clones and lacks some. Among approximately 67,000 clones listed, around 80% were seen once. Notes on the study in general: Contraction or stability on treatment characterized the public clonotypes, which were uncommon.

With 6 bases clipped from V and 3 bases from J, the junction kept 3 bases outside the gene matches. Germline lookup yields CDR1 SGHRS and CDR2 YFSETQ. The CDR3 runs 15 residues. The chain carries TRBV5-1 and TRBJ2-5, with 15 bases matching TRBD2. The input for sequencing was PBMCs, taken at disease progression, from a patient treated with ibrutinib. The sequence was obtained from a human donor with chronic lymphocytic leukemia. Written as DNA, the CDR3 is TGCGCCAGCACGAGGACTAGCGGGGGGGAAGAGACCCAGTACTTC. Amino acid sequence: CASTRTSGGEETQYF.